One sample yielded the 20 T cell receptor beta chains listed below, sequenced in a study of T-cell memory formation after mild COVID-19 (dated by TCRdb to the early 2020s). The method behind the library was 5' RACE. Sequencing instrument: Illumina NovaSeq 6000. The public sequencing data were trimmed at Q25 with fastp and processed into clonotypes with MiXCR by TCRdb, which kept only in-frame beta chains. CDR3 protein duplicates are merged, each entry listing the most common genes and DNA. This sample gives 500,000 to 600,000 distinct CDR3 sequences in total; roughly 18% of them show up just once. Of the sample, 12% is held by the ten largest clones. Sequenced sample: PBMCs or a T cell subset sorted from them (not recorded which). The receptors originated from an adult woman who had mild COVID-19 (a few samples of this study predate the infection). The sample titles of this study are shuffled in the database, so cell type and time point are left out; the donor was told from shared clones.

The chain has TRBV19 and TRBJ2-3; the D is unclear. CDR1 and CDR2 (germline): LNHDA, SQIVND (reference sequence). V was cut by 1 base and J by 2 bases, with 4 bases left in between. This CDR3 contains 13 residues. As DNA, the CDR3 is TGTGCCAGTAGTATAGGAATCACAGATACGCAGTATTTT. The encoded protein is CASSIGITDTQYF. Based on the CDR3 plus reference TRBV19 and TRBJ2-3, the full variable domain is DGGITQSPKYLFRKEGQNVTLSCEQNLNHDAMYWYRQDPGQGLRLIYYSQIVNDFQKGDIAEGYSVSREKKESFPLTVTSAQKNPTAFYLCASSIGITDTQYFGPGTRLTVL.

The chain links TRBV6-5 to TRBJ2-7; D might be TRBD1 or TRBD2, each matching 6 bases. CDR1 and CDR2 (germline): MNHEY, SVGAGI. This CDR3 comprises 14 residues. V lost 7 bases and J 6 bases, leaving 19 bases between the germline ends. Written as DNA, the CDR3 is TGTGCCAGCACGCCCCAGCGGGCCAGGGGCGAGCAGTACTTC. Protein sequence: CASTPQRARGEQYF.

Written as DNA, the CDR3 is TGTGCCACCAGCAGATCCTTCACAGATACGCAGTATTTT. Protein: CATSRSFTDTQYF. The rearrangement uses TRBV15 and TRBJ2-3; no firm D call. Germline-derived CDR1 and CDR2 are LNHNV and YYDKDF (reference sequence). V shed 2 bases and J shed 2 bases, with 5 bases lying between them. The CDR3 is made up of 13 amino acids.

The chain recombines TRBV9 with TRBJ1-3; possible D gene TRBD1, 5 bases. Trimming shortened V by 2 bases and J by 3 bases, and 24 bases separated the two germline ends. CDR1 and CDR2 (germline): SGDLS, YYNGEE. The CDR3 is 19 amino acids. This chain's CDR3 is CASSVAGRTGGSFGNTIYF. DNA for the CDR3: TGTGCCAGCAGCGTCGCCGGACGCACGGGGGGTTCGTTTGGAAACACCATATATTTT.

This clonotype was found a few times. The CDR3 loop is CASSLYEELFF. CDR3 sequence (DNA): TGTGCCAGCAGCTTATATGAGGAGCTGTTTTTT. The chain carries TRBV7-9 and TRBJ2-2; D is ambiguous. V dropped 2 bases and J dropped 10 bases, with 5 bases sitting between them. CDR3 size: 11 residues. Germline V gives CDR1 SEHNR, CDR2 FQNEAQ (reference sequence).

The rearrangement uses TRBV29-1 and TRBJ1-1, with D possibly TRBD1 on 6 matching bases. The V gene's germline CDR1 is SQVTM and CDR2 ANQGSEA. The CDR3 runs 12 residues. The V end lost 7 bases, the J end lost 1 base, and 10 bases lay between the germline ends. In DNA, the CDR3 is TGCAGCGCCTCGGGACAGAACACTGAAGCTTTCTTT. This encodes CSASGQNTEAFF.

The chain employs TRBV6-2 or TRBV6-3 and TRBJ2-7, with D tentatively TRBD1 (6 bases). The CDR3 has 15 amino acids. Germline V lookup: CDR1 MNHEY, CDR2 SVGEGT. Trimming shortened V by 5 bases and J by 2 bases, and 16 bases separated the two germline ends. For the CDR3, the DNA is TGTGCCAGCAGTCTCTGGACAGATGGTACCTACGAGCAGTACTTC. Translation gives CASSLWTDGTYEQYF.

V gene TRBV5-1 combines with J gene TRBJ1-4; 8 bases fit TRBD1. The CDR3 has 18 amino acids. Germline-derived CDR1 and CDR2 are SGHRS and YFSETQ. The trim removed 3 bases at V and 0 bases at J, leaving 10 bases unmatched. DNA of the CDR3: TGCGCCAGCAGCTACGGGACAGGCTTACTTGCAACTAATGAAAAACTGTTTTTT. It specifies CASSYGTGLLATNEKLFF.

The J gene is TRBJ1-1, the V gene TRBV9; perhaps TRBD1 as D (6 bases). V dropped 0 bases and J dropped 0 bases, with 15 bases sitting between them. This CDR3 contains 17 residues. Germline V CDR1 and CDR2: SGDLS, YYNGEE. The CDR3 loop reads CASSVEQAGDLNTEAFF. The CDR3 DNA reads TGTGCCAGCAGCGTAGAGCAGGCAGGGGACTTGAACACTGAAGCTTTCTTT.

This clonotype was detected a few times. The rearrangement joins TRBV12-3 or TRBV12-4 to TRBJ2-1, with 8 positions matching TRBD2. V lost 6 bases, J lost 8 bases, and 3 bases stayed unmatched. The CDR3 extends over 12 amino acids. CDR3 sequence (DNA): TGTGCCAGCAGGAGCGGGGGTGATGAGCAGTTCTTC. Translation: CASRSGGDEQFF.

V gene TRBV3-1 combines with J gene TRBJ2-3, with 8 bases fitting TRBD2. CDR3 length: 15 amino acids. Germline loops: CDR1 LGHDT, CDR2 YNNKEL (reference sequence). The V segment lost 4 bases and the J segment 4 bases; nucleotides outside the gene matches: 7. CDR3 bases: TGTGCCAGCAGCCCCCCGGGACTAGGAGCAGATACGCAGTATTTT. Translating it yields CASSPPGLGADTQYF.

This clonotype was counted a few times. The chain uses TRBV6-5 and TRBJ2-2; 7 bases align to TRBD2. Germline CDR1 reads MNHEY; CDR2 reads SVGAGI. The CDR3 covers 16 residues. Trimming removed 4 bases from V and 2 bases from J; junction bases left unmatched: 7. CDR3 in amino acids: CASSSTQRGNTGELFF. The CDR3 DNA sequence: TGTGCCAGCAGTTCTACTCAGCGGGGTAACACCGGGGAGCTGTTTTTT.

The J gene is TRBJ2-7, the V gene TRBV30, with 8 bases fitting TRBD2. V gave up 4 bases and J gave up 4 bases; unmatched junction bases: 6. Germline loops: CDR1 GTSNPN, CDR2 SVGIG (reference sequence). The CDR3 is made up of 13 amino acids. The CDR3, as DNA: TGTGCCTGGACACTAGCGGAACAGTACGAGCAGTACTTC. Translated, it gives CAWTLAEQYEQYF.

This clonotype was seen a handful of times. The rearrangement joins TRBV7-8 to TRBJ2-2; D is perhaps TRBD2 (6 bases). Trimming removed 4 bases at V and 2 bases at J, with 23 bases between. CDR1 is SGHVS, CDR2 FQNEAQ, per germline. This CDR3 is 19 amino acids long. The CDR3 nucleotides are TGTGCCAGCAGCTACTTAAGTGTCGGGGGACGGGATAACACCGGGGAGCTGTTTTTT. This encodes CASSYLSVGGRDNTGELFF.

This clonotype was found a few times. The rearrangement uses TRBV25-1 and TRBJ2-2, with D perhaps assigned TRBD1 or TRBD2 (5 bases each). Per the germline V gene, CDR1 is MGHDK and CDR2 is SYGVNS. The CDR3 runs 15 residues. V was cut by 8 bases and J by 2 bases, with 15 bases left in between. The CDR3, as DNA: TGTGCCAGCCGGGATGAGACAGCCAACACCGGGGAGCTGTTTTTT. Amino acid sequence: CASRDETANTGELFF.

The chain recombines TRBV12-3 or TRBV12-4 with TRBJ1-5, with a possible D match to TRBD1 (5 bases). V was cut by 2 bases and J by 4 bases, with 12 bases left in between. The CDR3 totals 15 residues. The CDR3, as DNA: TGTGCCAGCAGTTTAAGGGGTTCGGTGAATCAGCCCCAGCATTTT. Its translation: CASSLRGSVNQPQHF.

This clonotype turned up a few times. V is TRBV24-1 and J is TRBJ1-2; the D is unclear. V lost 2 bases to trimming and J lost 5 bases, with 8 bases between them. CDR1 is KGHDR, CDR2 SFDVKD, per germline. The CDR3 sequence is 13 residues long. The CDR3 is CATSDSRDYGYTF. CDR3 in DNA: TGTGCCACCAGTGATTCCCGGGATTATGGCTACACCTTC.

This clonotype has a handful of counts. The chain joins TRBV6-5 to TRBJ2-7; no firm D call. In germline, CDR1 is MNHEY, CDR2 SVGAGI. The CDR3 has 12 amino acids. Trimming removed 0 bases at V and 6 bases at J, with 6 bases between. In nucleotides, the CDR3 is TGTGCCAGCAGTTACTCGGGCAGCGAGCAGTACTTC. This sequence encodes CASSYSGSEQYF.

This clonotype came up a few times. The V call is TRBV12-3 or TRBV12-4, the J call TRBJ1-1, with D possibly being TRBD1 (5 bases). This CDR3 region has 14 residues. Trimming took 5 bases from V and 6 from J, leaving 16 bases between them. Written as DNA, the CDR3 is TGTGCCAGCAGTGACGCCCCAGGGCGATCTGAAGCTTTCTTT. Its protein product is CASSDAPGRSEAFF.

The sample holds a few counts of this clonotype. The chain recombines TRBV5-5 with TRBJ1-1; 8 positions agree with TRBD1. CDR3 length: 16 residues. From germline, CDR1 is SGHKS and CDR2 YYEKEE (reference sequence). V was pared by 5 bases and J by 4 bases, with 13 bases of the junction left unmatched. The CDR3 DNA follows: TGTGCCAGCAGTGTAATGGCAGGGGGCGTGGGCACTGAAGCTTTCTTT. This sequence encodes CASSVMAGGVGTEAFF. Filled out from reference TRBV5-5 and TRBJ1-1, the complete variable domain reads DAGVTQSPTHLIKTRGQQVTLRCSPISGHKSVSWYQQVLGQGPQFIFQYYEKEERGRGNFPDRFSARQFPNYSSELNVNALLLGDSALYLCASSVMAGGVGTEAFFGQGTRLTVV.